The 30 T cell receptor beta chains presented below share a single source sample, sequenced in a study of blood T cell repertoires in COVID-19. Assay: immunoSEQ multiplex PCR; the TCRdb copy retains only in-frame clones and omits some. The sample includes roughly 310,000 clones, around 89% of them seen just once. The specimen sequenced was peripheral blood. These receptors all come from a woman between 45 and 60 years old with active or convalescent COVID-19.

V usage is TRBV21-1 and J usage is TRBJ1-1; TRBD1 was called by the table and not checked on the DNA. TRBV21-1 is labeled a pseudogene. The CDR3 covers 17 residues. CDR3 sequence: CASSEPQTTGQRHEAFF. CDR3 nucleotide sequence: TGTGCCAGCAGCGAACCACAAACAACAGGACAACGGCATGAAGCTTTCTTT.

The chain is built from TRBV18 and TRBJ2-5, with 12 positions matching TRBD2. V dropped 6 bases and J dropped 3; count of bases not matched to a gene: 8. The CDR3 length is 16 residues. In germline, CDR1 is KGHSH, CDR2 LQKENI. The CDR3 is CASSTQGLAGKETQYF. DNA of the CDR3: TGTGCCAGCTCCACACAAGGACTAGCGGGGAAAGAGACCCAGTACTTC.

The V and J genes are TRBV23-1 and TRBJ2-7, with D maybe TRBD2 (5 bases). TRBV23-1 is known as an ORF, though its function is uncertain. Between the trimmed V and J ends, which lost 3 bases and 2 bases, there was a span of 14 bases. CDR3 length: 15 amino acids. CDR3 residues: CASSHRGNTTYEQYF. Written as DNA, the CDR3 is TGCGCCAGCAGTCATAGAGGGAACACGACCTACGAGCAGTACTTC.

V is TRBV9 and J is TRBJ2-5; possible D gene TRBD1, 5 bases. Trimming shortened V by 4 bases and J by 4 bases, and 17 bases separated the two germline ends. Germline V gene sequence: CDR1 SGDLS, CDR2 YYNGEE. This CDR3 has 15 amino acids. The CDR3 nucleotides are TGTGCCAGCAGCCCCGTTGGGGCTTTGAGAGAGACCCAGTACTTC. As protein: CASSPVGALRETQYF.

The rearrangement links TRBV10-3 to TRBJ1-1; TRBD1 matches at 9 bases. Germline lookup yields CDR1 ENHRY and CDR2 SYGVKD. J was trimmed by 4 bases and V by 7 bases; bases with no gene match: 4. The CDR3 is made up of 13 amino acids. The CDR3 reads CAITGTGRTEAFF. In nucleotides, the CDR3 is TGTGCCATCACCGGGACAGGGCGCACTGAAGCTTTCTTT.

The chain carries TRBV11-2 and TRBJ2-4, with 8 bases matching TRBD2. Germline V gives CDR1 SGHAT, CDR2 FQNNGV. This CDR3 contains 14 residues. V dropped 3 bases and J dropped 14; count of bases not matched to a gene: 12. CDR3 loop: CASSFASGRSAKYF. CDR3 nucleotide sequence: TGTGCCAGCAGCTTCGCCAGCGGGAGATCAGCCAAGTACTTC.

The chain recombines TRBV11-2 with TRBJ2-2; 9 bases map to TRBD1. J lost 8 bases, V lost 4 bases, and 11 bases had no gene match. CDR3 length: 16 residues. Germline lookup yields CDR1 SGHAT and CDR2 FQNNGV. The DNA for the CDR3 is TGTGCCAGCAGCTCAAACTCGGGACAGGGTGGTGGGGAGCTGTTTTTT. It codes for CASSSNSGQGGGELFF.

This clone was seen repeatedly, ten times or more. The chain has TRBV19 and TRBJ1-6; D gene unclear. V lost 5 bases to trimming and J lost 2 bases, with 10 bases between them. The CDR3 sequence is 15 residues long. Germline V gene lookup returns CDR1 LNHDA and CDR2 SQIVND (reference sequence). The CDR3 nucleotides are TGTGCCAGTAGTCCACGCGTGACCTATAATTCACCCCTCCACTTT. This translates into CASSPRVTYNSPLHF.

This sequence joins TRBV27 and TRBJ1-2; 9 nucleotides line up with TRBD1. The germline CDR1 and CDR2 sequences are MNHEY and SMNVEV (reference sequence). The CDR3 runs 11 residues. This CDR3 reads CASGTGQGYTF. The DNA for the CDR3 is TGTGCTTCCGGGACAGGGCAAGGCTACACCTTC.

This rearrangement joins TRBV7-9 to TRBJ2-7, with D unresolved. V shed 0 bases and J shed 3 bases, with 15 bases lying between them. CDR1 SEHNR and CDR2 FQNEAQ come from the germline V gene (reference sequence). The CDR3 runs 16 residues. This chain's CDR3 is CASSLAGAASHYEQYF. The DNA of the CDR3 is TGTGCCAGCAGCTTAGCAGGAGCCGCCTCCCACTACGAGCAGTACTTC.

The V call is TRBV7-9, the J call TRBJ1-2; TRBD1 might be the D (5 bases). The CDR3 is made up of 14 amino acids. CDR1 is SEHNR and CDR2 is FQNEAQ in the germline V gene (reference sequence). Between the trimmed V and J ends, which lost 4 bases and 5 bases, there was a span of 14 bases. Here the CDR3 reads CASSSKGLQYGYTF. The CDR3 DNA reads TGTGCCAGCAGCTCCAAGGGGCTTCAATATGGCTACACCTTC. Combining the CDR3 with reference TRBV7-9 and TRBJ1-2 gives the whole variable domain DTGVSQNPRHKITKRGQNVTFRCDPISEHNRLYWYRQTLGQGPEFLTYFQNEAQLEKSRLLSDRFSAERPKGSFSTLEIQRTEQGDSAMYLCASSSKGLQYGYTFGSGTRLTVV.

This chain connects TRBV3-1 (or the pseudogene TRBV3-2) to TRBJ2-7; no clear D gene. Germline assignment: CDR1 LGHDT and CDR2 YNNKEL (reference sequence). V lost 3 bases, J lost 0 bases, and 3 bases lay in between. CDR3 length equals 12 residues. CDR3: CASSQSSYEQYF. The CDR3 DNA follows: TGTGCCAGCAGCCAGAGCTCCTACGAGCAGTACTTC.

This clone was observed a single time. V gene TRBV30 combines with J gene TRBJ1-6; no definite D call. Germline assignment: CDR1 GTSNPN and CDR2 SVGIG (reference sequence). This CDR3 comprises 16 residues. V was clipped by 8 bases and J by 0 bases, with 17 bases between them. The CDR3 loop reads CAATWATSSYNSPLHF. The CDR3 nucleotides read TGTGCCGCCACCTGGGCCACGAGCTCCTATAATTCACCCCTCCACTTT.

V is TRBV27 and J is TRBJ2-2; a weak D match, TRBD2 (5 bases). Trimming pared 6 bases from V and 4 bases from J, leaving 12 bases between. From germline, CDR1 is MNHEY and CDR2 SMNVEV (reference sequence). The CDR3 totals 14 residues. CDR3 nucleotides: TGTGCCAGCAGCCTACATCGGGGCACCGGGGAGCTGTTTTTT. It codes for CASSLHRGTGELFF.

Details on this clone: Sequence at one end of the junction differs from germline and may be a read error. This chain links TRBV5-1 with TRBJ1-2; TRBD1 agrees at 11 bases. The CDR3 loop spans 13 amino acids. Germline V CDR1 and CDR2: SGHRS, YFSETQ. The CDR3, as DNA: TGCGCCAGCAGCCCACCCGGACAGGGGGCTTTCTCCTTC. This codes for CASSPPGQGAFSF.

The V and J genes are TRBV19 and TRBJ1-4; D remains ambiguous. The CDR3 sequence is 13 residues long. Germline lookup yields CDR1 LNHDA and CDR2 SQIVND (reference sequence). Deletions cut 2 bases from V and 2 bases from J, with 3 bases between. The CDR3 nucleotides read TGTGCCAGTAGTATACAGACTAATGAAAAACTGTTTTTT. As protein: CASSIQTNEKLFF.

This clone was counted once. The V gene is TRBV6-6, the J gene TRBJ2-1; TRBD2 matches 9 bases. Germline V gives CDR1 MNHNY, CDR2 SVGAGI (reference sequence). The CDR3 spans 15 residues. Losses at the gene ends were 3 bases for V and 8 bases for J; bases not matched to a gene: 8. The CDR3 is CASSYKASGMHEQFF. The CDR3 nucleotides are TGTGCCAGCAGTTATAAGGCTAGCGGGATGCATGAGCAGTTCTTC.

The gene calls are TRBV4-2 and TRBJ2-5; the match to TRBD2 covers 7 bases. With V trimmed by 0 bases and J by 4 bases, 11 bases remained unmatched. This CDR3 contains 17 residues. In germline, CDR1 is LGHNA, CDR2 YNFKEQ. The CDR3 loop reads CASSQDEGGSRAETQYF. In DNA, the CDR3 is TGTGCCAGCAGCCAAGATGAGGGCGGGAGTAGGGCAGAGACCCAGTACTTC.

This chain links TRBV5-1 with TRBJ1-5, with D possibly matching TRBD1 (5 bases). V lost 4 bases and J 4 bases, leaving 12 bases between the germline ends. The CDR3 consists of 14 residues. Germline V lookup: CDR1 SGHRS, CDR2 YFSETQ. Here the CDR3 reads CASSLDSPNQPQHF. As DNA, the CDR3 is TGCGCCAGCAGCCTAGACAGCCCTAATCAGCCCCAGCATTTT.

About this clone: The identical CDR3 is also encoded by other nucleotide sequences in the sample. The chain recombines TRBV6-2 or TRBV6-3 with TRBJ2-7; a possible D gene is TRBD2 (5 bases). In germline, CDR1 is MNHEY, CDR2 SVGEGT. V shed 5 bases and J shed 2 bases, with 10 bases lying between them. The CDR3 covers 13 residues. The CDR3 nucleotides are TGTGCCAGCAGTCGGACTGGCCCCTACGAGCAGTACTTC. It codes for CASSRTGPYEQYF.

The chain uses TRBV12-3 or TRBV12-4 and TRBJ2-3; maybe TRBD2 (5 bases). With 6 bases removed from V and 6 bases from J, the gap between germline ends came to 7 bases. The CDR3 length is 11 residues. For the CDR3, the DNA is TGTGCCAGCAGGACTATCGATACGCAGTATTTT. Translated: CASRTIDTQYF.

The chain employs TRBV15 and TRBJ2-5; TRBD2 matches 8 bases. V lost 3 bases and J lost 2; bases outside the gene matches: 2. The V gene's germline CDR1 is LNHNV and CDR2 YYDKDF (reference sequence). The CDR3 is 14 residues long. CDR3 region: CATSSRGGQETQYF. The CDR3 coding sequence is TGTGCCACCAGCAGCCGGGGGGGTCAAGAGACCCAGTACTTC.

This clone was counted a single time. V is TRBV3-1 (or the pseudogene TRBV3-2) and J is TRBJ2-3, with D unclear. The CDR3 has 12 amino acids. The germline gives CDR1 LGHDT, CDR2 YNNKEL (reference sequence). Deletions cut 4 bases from V and 3 bases from J, with 5 bases between. CDR3 in amino acids: CASSRTTDTQYF. The CDR3 DNA sequence: TGTGCCAGCAGCCGTACAACAGATACGCAGTATTTT.

This chain uses TRBV6-1 with TRBJ2-5; tentative D call: TRBD1 (6 bases). There are 16 residues in the CDR3. V lost 8 bases and J 5 bases, leaving 24 bases between the germline ends. CDR1 and CDR2 (germline): MNHNS, SASEGT. CDR3 DNA: TGTGCCAGCTGTGCCCGAGGGCAGGGGATGCAGGAGACCCAGTACTTC. This translates into CASCARGQGMQETQYF.

V is TRBV7-2 and J is TRBJ1-1; D is ambiguous. The V gene lost 2 bases and the J gene lost 2 bases, with 12 bases spanning the gap. Germline V lookup: CDR1 SGHTA, CDR2 FQGNSA. CDR3 size: 15 residues. The CDR3 bases are TGTGCCAGCAGCTTAACTCTTCGGTCAAACACTGAAGCTTTCTTT. This codes for CASSLTLRSNTEAFF.

The rearrangement links TRBV3-1 (or the pseudogene TRBV3-2) to TRBJ1-4; 7 bases align to TRBD1. Germline loops: CDR1 LGHDT, CDR2 YNNKEL (reference sequence). This CDR3 has 12 residues. With 0 bases clipped from V and 14 bases from J, the junction kept 3 bases outside the gene matches. CDR3 DNA: TGTGCCAGCAGCCAAGAAGGGGGCCAGCTGTTTTTT. Translated, it gives CASSQEGGQLFF.

This clone was observed a handful of times. The V call is TRBV7-9, the J call TRBJ2-1, with 7 bases aligning to TRBD2. There are 15 residues in the CDR3. The germline V gene has CDR1 SEHNR and CDR2 FQNEAQ (reference sequence). The ends lost 4 bases at V and 2 bases at J; junction bases unmatched: 5. The DNA of the CDR3 is TGTGCCAGCAGCTATAGCGGGCGAGCCTACAATGAGCAGTTCTTC. It is translated as CASSYSGRAYNEQFF.

This chain connects TRBV4-1 to TRBJ1-2; the D gene is possibly TRBD1 (6 bases). There are 14 residues in the CDR3. Trimming cost V 3 bases and J 6 bases, with 14 bases left between them. CDR1 is MGHRA and CDR2 is YSYEKL in the germline V gene. The chain's CDR3 is CASSHPGTRNGYTF. The CDR3 DNA sequence: TGCGCCAGCAGCCATCCCGGGACAAGAAATGGCTACACCTTC.

The chain employs TRBV2 and TRBJ2-5, with 11 nucleotides matching TRBD2. The CDR3 consists of 16 residues. The V gene's germline CDR1 is SNHLY and CDR2 FYNNEI. J was trimmed by 0 bases and V by 7 bases; bases with no gene match: 7. CDR3: CASKLAGGSYQETQYF. The CDR3 coding sequence is TGTGCCAGCAAGTTAGCGGGGGGGTCGTACCAAGAGACCCAGTACTTC.

The rearrangement links TRBV5-1 to TRBJ1-6; maybe TRBD1 (6 bases). V was cut by 4 bases and J by 6 bases, with 11 bases left in between. This CDR3 is 14 amino acids long. Per germline, CDR1 SGHRS and CDR2 YFSETQ. CDR3: CASSGGSPNSPLHF. In nucleotides, the CDR3 is TGCGCCAGCAGCGGGGGCTCCCCTAATTCACCCCTCCACTTT.